The sequence of this T cell receptor (beta chain) was determined in a study of blood T cell repertoires in COVID-19. Study-level background: Samples came from the United States, Italy and Spain, spanning acute and convalescent COVID-19. In each case, the material was cDNA or gDNA derived from T cells, B-cell-depleted T cells, or PBMCs.

The data were produced by immunoSEQ multiplex PCR, yet TCRdb's version contains in-frame clones alone and is incomplete. The table includes under 300,000 clones, around 90% detected once. Seattle's cohort entered during active infection and was followed longitudinally. Germline V gene lookup returns CDR1 SNHLY and CDR2 FYNNEI. The CDR3 consists of 21 residues. The J segment lost 3 bases and the V segment lost 3 bases, leaving 20 bases of the junction unmatched. The sequence came from a man aged 25 to 45 with COVID-19, enrolled during active disease. V gene TRBV2 combines with J gene TRBJ2-2, with 9 bases lining up with TRBD2. The material sequenced was peripheral blood. In DNA, the CDR3 is TGTGCCAGCAGTGACAGAGGTACCGGGACTAGCTTTAAAGGTCACACCGGGGAGCTGTTTTTT. Residues: CASSDRGTGTSFKGHTGELFF.